Listed below are T cell receptor beta chains from one sample, sequenced in a study of breast tumors, draining lymph nodes, adjacent tissues. Via MiXCR, TCRdb re-called the multiplex PCR reads, giving one row per CDR3 protein. Among 250,000 or so distinct CDR3 sequences listed, about 30% were seen once. The sample consisted of axillary lymph node tissue. Receptors were obtained from a female donor with breast cancer. Some clones in this sample may be carry-over from other donors' samples. The CDR3 runs from the conserved cysteine through the conserved F or W. A D gene is named only where the DNA matches it firmly. Only part of the rows carry a size: once, few, many, or a class if the clone is expanded.

v_gene	j_gene	abundance	len	d_gene	CDR3aa	CDR3nt
TRBV20-1	TRBJ2-3	NA	18	TRBD2	CSARDRGFSGRSPDTQYF	TGCAGTGCTAGAGATCGGGGCTTTAGCGGGAGAAGCCCGGATACGCAGTATTTT
TRBV20-1	TRBJ2-7	few	16	NA	CSARVGGGGKGYEQYF	TGCAGTGCTAGAGTGGGGGGTGGGGGGAAAGGCTACGAGCAGTACTTC
TRBV5-5	TRBJ1-4	many	17	NA	CASSLIGQRFRGEKLFF	TGTGCCAGCAGCTTGATCGGACAGAGGTTCCGTGGAGAAAAACTGTTTTTT
TRBV6-5	TRBJ1-5	many	12	NA	CASSHPGQPQHF	TGTGCCAGCAGTCACCCAGGTCAGCCCCAGCATTTT
TRBV7-4	TRBJ2-3	NA	16	NA	CASSLGGRGGTDTRYF	TGTGCCAGCAGCTTAGGGGGGAGGGGGGGCACAGATACGCGGTATTTT
TRBV15	TRBJ2-5	many	13	TRBD2	CATSWISGETQYF	TGTGCCACCTCTTGGATTAGCGGGGAGACCCAGTACTTC
TRBV10-3	TRBJ2-7	many	14	TRBD1	CAIKRTGPAGEQYF	TGTGCCATCAAAAGGACAGGGCCGGCTGGGGAGCAGTACTTC
TRBV4-2	TRBJ2-7	many	16	TRBD2	CASNPGGGSGSYEQYF	TGTGCCAGCAACCCCGGCGGGGGTAGCGGCTCCTACGAGCAGTACTTC
TRBV4-1	TRBJ2-2	many	18	NA	CASSQAGAGQANTGELFF	TGCGCCAGCAGCCAAGCGGGGGCCGGACAGGCGAACACCGGGGAGCTGTTTTTT
TRBV20-1	TRBJ2-1	NA	17	TRBD2	CSARDGGGGSSYNEQFF	TGCAGTGCTAGAGATGGCGGGGGAGGCTCCTCCTACAATGAGCAGTTCTTC
TRBV9	TRBJ1-4	NA	15	NA	CASSAGRTTDEKLFF	TGTGCCAGCAGCGCGGGACGGACAACTGATGAAAAGCTGTTTTTT
TRBV10-3	TRBJ2-4	many	13	NA	CAISTGAKNIQYF	TGTGCCATCAGTACAGGAGCCAAAAACATTCAGTACTTC
TRBV25-1	TRBJ2-2	NA	14	TRBD2	CASRASGNTGELFF	TGTGCCAGTAGAGCTAGCGGGAACACCGGGGAGCTGTTTTTT
TRBV11-3	TRBJ2-5	NA	16	TRBD2	CASSLSRGGREETQYF	TGTGCCAGCAGCTTGTCCAGGGGCGGGAGGGAAGAGACCCAGTACTTC
TRBV5-1	TRBJ2-7	many	16	NA	CASSLGGVGSTYEQYF	TGCGCCAGCAGCTTGGGTGGGGTCGGATCTACCTACGAGCAGTACTTC
TRBV24-1	TRBJ2-1	once	15	NA	CATSDFGGSTDTQFF	TGTGCCACCAGTGATTTCGGGGGAAGCACAGATACGCAGTTCTTC
TRBV5-4	TRBJ2-2	many	16	TRBD1	CASSLNRGADTGELFF	TGTGCCAGCAGCTTAAACAGGGGAGCAGACACCGGGGAGCTGTTTTTT
TRBV6-5	TRBJ2-7	NA	15	TRBD2	CASSHTRGSSYEQYF	TGTGCCAGCAGTCACACCCGCGGGAGTTCCTACGAGCAGTACTTC
TRBV27	TRBJ2-1	NA	9	NA	CASSSEQFF	TGTGCCAGCAGTTCTGAGCAGTTCTTC
TRBV30	TRBJ2-7	many	11	NA	CAWSKNYEQYF	TGTGCCTGGAGTAAGAACTACGAGCAGTACTTC
TRBV19	TRBJ1-5	NA	13	TRBD1	CASSTRDRQTQHF	TGTGCCAGTAGTACCAGGGACAGACAGACCCAGCATTTT
TRBV19	TRBJ1-1	NA	13	NA	CASSSSGFTEAFF	TGTGCCAGTAGCTCTAGCGGATTCACTGAAGCTTTCTTT
TRBV7-8	TRBJ1-1	NA	14	NA	CASSPHPLPTEAFF	TGTGCCAGCAGCCCCCACCCATTGCCCACTGAAGCTTTCTTT
TRBV10-3	TRBJ2-3	NA	16	NA	CAISARVEVLTDTQYF	TGTGCCATCAGTGCTAGAGTGGAAGTCCTCACAGATACGCAGTATTTT
TRBV5-6	TRBJ2-5	NA	14	TRBD1	CASSWGQDLETQYF	TGTGCCAGCAGCTGGGGACAGGACCTAGAGACCCAGTACTTC
TRBV7-8	TRBJ1-2	many	13	NA	CASSRTLGNGYTF	TGTGCCAGCAGCCGGACCCTAGGAAACGGCTACACCTTC
TRBV7-9	TRBJ2-5	many	14	NA	CASRGFIGKETQYF	TGTGCCAGCAGGGGCTTTATCGGCAAAGAGACCCAGTACTTC
TRBV7-2	TRBJ2-2	many	13	NA	CASSPGLSGELFF	TGTGCCAGCAGCCCCGGACTGTCCGGGGAGCTGTTTTTT
TRBV24-1	TRBJ2-1	NA	17	TRBD2	CATSAREGLAVYNEQFF	TGTGCCACCAGTGCTAGAGAGGGACTAGCAGTGTACAATGAGCAGTTCTTC
TRBV6-6	TRBJ2-3	many	14	TRBD2	CASRDSGLPDTQYF	TGTGCCAGCAGAGATAGCGGGCTTCCAGATACGCAGTATTTT
TRBV20-1	TRBJ2-3	many	17	TRBD2	CSAPLREGWVWADTQYF	TGCAGTGCTCCCCTGCGGGAGGGCTGGGTTTGGGCAGATACGCAGTATTTT
TRBV28	TRBJ2-7	NA	13	NA	CASSLGPPYEQYF	TGTGCCAGCAGTTTAGGGCCTCCCTACGAGCAGTACTTC
TRBV30	TRBJ2-4	few	14	NA	CAWSLTASGNIQYF	TGTGCCTGGAGTCTTACCGCCTCGGGCAACATTCAGTACTTC
TRBV5-4	TRBJ2-1	NA	15	NA	CASSLWDGSYNEQFF	TGTGCCAGCAGCTTGTGGGACGGATCCTACAATGAGCAGTTCTTC
TRBV3-1	TRBJ1-3	NA	16	NA	CASSQAHKVTGNTIYF	TGTGCCAGCAGCCAAGCCCATAAGGTTACTGGAAACACCATATATTTT
TRBV15	TRBJ1-3	NA	22	NA	CATSRATGESYEQYFGPGTIYF	NA
TRBV14	TRBJ1-2	NA	14	NA	CASSQRQWSYGYTF	TGTGCCAGCAGCCAACGGCAATGGAGCTATGGCTACACCTTC
TRBV29-1	TRBJ2-1	NA	14	NA	CSVEGSTVLGEQFF	TGCAGCGTTGAAGGCTCCACTGTCCTTGGTGAGCAGTTCTTC
TRBV12-3/TRBV12-4	TRBJ1-2	many	13	NA	CASSLGGRDGYTF	TGTGCCAGCAGTCTGGGGGGACGGGACGGCTACACCTTC
TRBV25-1	TRBJ1-2	once	13	NA	CASSASPGLLYTF	TGTGCCAGCAGTGCTAGCCCGGGGTTACTCTACACCTTC
TRBV5-1	TRBJ2-7	many	14	TRBD1	CASRTGTGVYEQYF	TGCGCCAGCAGGACCGGGACAGGGGTATACGAGCAGTACTTC
TRBV12-3/TRBV12-4	TRBJ2-5	NA	14	TRBD1	CASRPTGGRETQYF	TGTGCCAGCAGACCTACAGGGGGTAGGGAGACCCAGTACTTC
TRBV11-2	TRBJ2-3	many	15	NA	CASSLEIGSTDTQYF	TGTGCCAGCAGCTTAGAGATCGGGAGCACAGATACGCAGTATTTT